The following is a T cell receptor beta chain sequence with its context. Its antigen is undetermined. The data belong to a study of CXCR3-negative and CXCR3-positive naive CD8 T cells. Overall study findings and caveats: Fresh PBMCs went into most assays, and CXCR3 expression partly declined after cryopreservation.

5' RACE that incorporated UMI labels was used to prepare the TRB cDNA libraries. Reanalyzing the 5' RACE reads, TCRdb keeps one entry per CDR3 protein, without DNA. The repertoire table contains tens of thousands of distinct CDR3 sequences. Germline CDR1 SGHVS, CDR2 FQNEAQ. The CDR3 loop spans 14 amino acids. The chain has TRBV7-8 and TRBJ2-5; TCRdb names TRBD1, which stays unverified in the absence of DNA. The sequence derives from a human donor in good health. Some clones in this sample may be carry-over from other donors' samples. Sequencing was done on a sample of memory CD8+ T cells from blood. The CDR3 spells CASRRTGGEETQYF.